This T cell receptor beta chain was sequenced in a study of T-cell memory formation after mild COVID-19. Whole-study context: Clusters of TCRs were largely donor specific. Study-level results: Shrinking CD4+ clones were chiefly CM and EM; CD8+ ones were chiefly EMRA. Some clones that responded turned up in pre-infection memory, which suggests that cross-reactive memory joined in.

A few counts support this clonotype. Its matching antigen is unknown. TCRalpha and TCRbeta libraries used 5'RACE with constant-segment primers and UMIs. One entry per CDR3 protein, called by TCRdb with MiXCR from the 5' RACE reads. This table holds around 250,000 distinct CDR3 sequences, over 15% found once. V shed 2 bases, J shed 5 bases, and the junction held 6 bases outside the gene matches. This CDR3 contains 14 residues. The germline CDR1 and CDR2 sequences are SGDLS and YYNGEE. The sequenced sample consisted of PBMCs or a T cell subset sorted from them (not recorded which). This chain joins TRBV9 and TRBJ1-1; TRBD1 aligns across 7 bases. The sequence derives from a man in his late teens or twenties who had mild COVID-19 (a few samples of this study predate the infection). Cell type and time point are not known. CDR3 DNA sequence: TGTGCCAGCAGCGTCAATACAGGGGTTACTGAAGCTTTCTTT. Its protein product is CASSVNTGVTEAFF.